The T cell receptor beta chain under discussion was sequenced for a study of cytomegalovirus exposure and HLA in healthy donors. Germline CDR1 and CDR2: LGHNA and YSLEER. This CDR3 has 18 residues. Between the trimmed V and J ends, which lost 0 bases and 9 bases, there was a span of 24 bases. Vbeta (60) and Jbeta (13) primers were used in the PCR. In the authors' methods: In a later analysis, of about 80 million unique beta chains, roughly 11 million appeared in at least two donors. TCRdb keeps only in-frame clones here, not all; method: immunoSEQ multiplex PCR. V, J and clone size were drawn from that table, and D and trimming were deduced from the DNA. The sample includes 130,000 or so clones, 75% of them seen just once. This clone was counted between two and nine times. The antigen is undetermined. Notes on the study in general: Reports credit the classifier with highly specific, highly sensitive diagnosis of cytomegalovirus status. As confirmed in vitro, a few CMV-associated chains were specific for CMV antigens. Sequencing had likely introduced a cluster of highly shared sequence variants as an artifact.

The material sequenced was PBMCs. The V and J genes are TRBV4-3 and TRBJ2-1; D is perhaps TRBD1 (6 bases). The source is a woman in her 40s in good health and CMV-seropositive. The CDR3 region is CASSQDQKGLRGSTEQFF. The CDR3 DNA reads TGCGCCAGCAGCCAAGACCAAAAGGGGCTAAGGGGGTCAACTGAGCAGTTCTTC.